This is a list of T cell receptor beta chains from one sample in a study of T cells in localized non-small cell lung cancer. Sequencing was performed with immunoSEQ multiplex PCR; in TCRdb, only in-frame clones are kept and a portion is missing. The sample holds fewer than 20,000 clones, more than 75% seen once. The source was peripheral blood, collected before any cancer treatment. The receptors stem from a male donor at least 60 years old with stage I lung adenocarcinoma. CDR3s include the opening cysteine and the closing phenylalanine or tryptophan. Each record gives: CDR3 DNA, CDR3 protein, D gene, clone size, J gene, V gene. The D gene is left open where the match is weak. Clone size appears in some rows only: once, few, many, or a class for an expanded clone.

CDR3nt: TGTGCCAGCCGCTGGGACAGCACCGGGGAGCTGTTTTTT
CDR3aa: CASRWDSTGELFF
d_gene: TRBD1
abundance: NA
j_gene: TRBJ2-2
v_gene: TRBV2

CDR3nt: TGTGCCAGCCGGACAGCCCCCTTAGGCAATCAGCCCCAGCATTTT
CDR3aa: CASRTAPLGNQPQHF
d_gene: NA
abundance: NA
j_gene: TRBJ1-5
v_gene: TRBV6-1

CDR3nt: TGTGCCAGCAGTTTATGGTCCTCCGGTGCGGAGACCCAGTACTTC
CDR3aa: CASSLWSSGAETQYF
d_gene: NA
abundance: NA
j_gene: TRBJ2-5
v_gene: TRBV27

CDR3nt: TGTGCCAGCAGCTTGGTCGAGCAGTACTTC
CDR3aa: CASSLVEQYF
d_gene: NA
abundance: NA
j_gene: TRBJ2-7
v_gene: TRBV5-8

CDR3nt: TGTGCCAGCAGCTTAGAGCTAGCTGACTACACCTTC
CDR3aa: CASSLELADYTF
d_gene: NA
abundance: few
j_gene: TRBJ1-2
v_gene: TRBV7-9

CDR3nt: TGTGCCAGCAGTTTAGAAGCGGGAGGGACATCCTACGAGCAGTACTTC
CDR3aa: CASSLEAGGTSYEQYF
d_gene: TRBD2
abundance: few
j_gene: TRBJ2-7
v_gene: TRBV6-5

CDR3nt: TGTGCCAGCAGCTTAGGTCGGGGGCTAGTGGGCACCGGGGAGCTGTTTTTT
CDR3aa: CASSLGRGLVGTGELFF
d_gene: NA
abundance: NA
j_gene: TRBJ2-2
v_gene: TRBV7-2

CDR3nt: TGCGCCAGCAGCCCCGGGCTCCAAGGGGGCACAGATACGCAGTATTTT
CDR3aa: CASSPGLQGGTDTQYF
d_gene: NA
abundance: NA
j_gene: TRBJ2-3
v_gene: TRBV5-1

CDR3nt: TGTGCCAGCAGCTTAGTAGGAGGTACTAATGAAAAACTGTTTTTT
CDR3aa: CASSLVGGTNEKLFF
d_gene: NA
abundance: NA
j_gene: TRBJ1-4
v_gene: TRBV7-9

CDR3nt: TGTGCCAGCAGCCGGGACAATTCACCCCTCCACTTT
CDR3aa: CASSRDNSPLHF
d_gene: NA
abundance: NA
j_gene: TRBJ1-6
v_gene: TRBV7-2

CDR3nt: TGCGCCAGCAGCTACGGGGGGGCTCTGGACGAGCAGTACTTC
CDR3aa: CASSYGGALDEQYF
d_gene: TRBD2
abundance: few
j_gene: TRBJ2-7
v_gene: TRBV5-1

CDR3nt: TGTGCCAGCAGCCTCGGCCTCGAGCAGTACTTC
CDR3aa: CASSLGLEQYF
d_gene: NA
abundance: NA
j_gene: TRBJ2-7
v_gene: TRBV14

CDR3nt: TGTGCCAGCAGCGTGGGACAGGAAAGAAACACCATATATTTT
CDR3aa: CASSVGQERNTIYF
d_gene: TRBD1
abundance: NA
j_gene: TRBJ1-3
v_gene: TRBV9

CDR3nt: TGTGCCAGCAGTAGTAGAAGGGAGGAGCAGTTCTTC
CDR3aa: CASSSRREEQFF
d_gene: NA
abundance: NA
j_gene: TRBJ2-1
v_gene: TRBV6-6

CDR3nt: TGTGCCAGCAGCTTGGTGGATCAAGAGACCCAGTACTTC
CDR3aa: CASSLVDQETQYF
d_gene: NA
abundance: once
j_gene: TRBJ2-5
v_gene: TRBV5-6

CDR3nt: TGTGCCAGCAGTGAAGAACAGGGGTATTCACCCCTCCACTTT
CDR3aa: CASSEEQGYSPLHF
d_gene: TRBD1
abundance: few
j_gene: TRBJ1-6
v_gene: TRBV25-1

CDR3nt: TGTGCCAGCTCACCGGCGGGAGGGCCTCGCGAGCAGTACTTC
CDR3aa: CASSPAGGPREQYF
d_gene: TRBD2
abundance: once
j_gene: TRBJ2-7
v_gene: TRBV18

CDR3nt: TGTGCCAGCAGCCCCGGGACTCCCGCCGGGGAGCTGTTTTTT
CDR3aa: CASSPGTPAGELFF
d_gene: NA
abundance: NA
j_gene: TRBJ2-2
v_gene: TRBV7-2

CDR3nt: TGCGCCAGCAGCCCCTCAGGAAGGGTTAACGAAAAACTGTTTTTT
CDR3aa: CASSPSGRVNEKLFF
d_gene: NA
abundance: NA
j_gene: TRBJ1-4
v_gene: TRBV5-1

CDR3nt: TGTGCCAGCAGGGCTGCGGACAAAAGGGGGACCCAGTACTTC
CDR3aa: CASRAADKRGTQYF
d_gene: NA
abundance: NA
j_gene: TRBJ2-5
v_gene: TRBV6-6

CDR3nt: TGTGCCAGCAGTTACCGGGGTGGCTATGGCTACACCTTC
CDR3aa: CASSYRGGYGYTF
d_gene: NA
abundance: NA
j_gene: TRBJ1-2
v_gene: TRBV6-5

CDR3nt: TGCAGCGTTCGCCTAGCGGGAGGAGTAGAGCAGTTCTTC
CDR3aa: CSVRLAGGVEQFF
d_gene: TRBD2
abundance: NA
j_gene: TRBJ2-1
v_gene: TRBV29-1

CDR3nt: TGTGCCACCAGCAGAGTACAGGGGGCTGTCTACGAGCAGTACTTC
CDR3aa: CATSRVQGAVYEQYF
d_gene: TRBD1
abundance: NA
j_gene: TRBJ2-7
v_gene: TRBV15

CDR3nt: TGTGCCAGCAGCGGGAGGGACAGGGGGCTGGGAAATGAGCAGTTCTTC
CDR3aa: CASSGRDRGLGNEQFF
d_gene: TRBD1
abundance: NA
j_gene: TRBJ2-1
v_gene: TRBV7-2

CDR3nt: TGTGCCAGCAGTTCGCAGAACTATGGCTACACCTTC
CDR3aa: CASSSQNYGYTF
d_gene: NA
abundance: NA
j_gene: TRBJ1-2
v_gene: TRBV6-1

CDR3nt: TGTGCCAGCAGTTATTCGAGCCCAGCGGAGCAGCCCCAGCATTTT
CDR3aa: CASSYSSPAEQPQHF
d_gene: NA
abundance: NA
j_gene: TRBJ1-5
v_gene: TRBV6-5

CDR3nt: TGTGCCAGCAGTAGACTAGCGGGAGGGTTAGGCGATGAGCAGTTCTTC
CDR3aa: CASSRLAGGLGDEQFF
d_gene: TRBD2
abundance: NA
j_gene: TRBJ2-1
v_gene: TRBV27

CDR3nt: TGTGCCTGGAACAGGGGGGATCAGCCCCAGCATTTT
CDR3aa: CAWNRGDQPQHF
d_gene: TRBD1
abundance: once
j_gene: TRBJ1-5
v_gene: TRBV30

CDR3nt: TGTGCCAGCAGCTATGGTTTGGGCGGGCTCACAGATACGCAGTATTTT
CDR3aa: CASSYGLGGLTDTQYF
d_gene: NA
abundance: NA
j_gene: TRBJ2-3
v_gene: TRBV5-8

CDR3nt: TGTGCCAGTATCGGGTCGACTTACAATGAGCAGTTCTTC
CDR3aa: CASIGSTYNEQFF
d_gene: NA
abundance: NA
j_gene: TRBJ2-1
v_gene: TRBV19

CDR3nt: TGTGCCAGCACCCCGGGACAGGGCGGGCAAGCTTTCTTT
CDR3aa: CASTPGQGGQAFF
d_gene: TRBD1
abundance: once
j_gene: TRBJ1-1
v_gene: TRBV6-6

CDR3nt: TGTGCCAGCAGCCAACCAACTTCAGGGAACCCTAATGAGCAGTTCTTC
CDR3aa: CASSQPTSGNPNEQFF
d_gene: NA
abundance: few
j_gene: TRBJ2-1
v_gene: TRBV14

CDR3nt: TGTGCCAGCAGCCTACAGGGCGGGGACACCATATATTTT
CDR3aa: CASSLQGGDTIYF
d_gene: NA
abundance: NA
j_gene: TRBJ1-3
v_gene: TRBV28

CDR3nt: TGTGCCAGCAGCTCCACAGGGACTGATACGCAGTATTTT
CDR3aa: CASSSTGTDTQYF
d_gene: NA
abundance: NA
j_gene: TRBJ2-3
v_gene: TRBV7-3

CDR3nt: TGTGCCAGCAGTTATGGGACAACAGTTCCCGGGGAGCTGTTTTTT
CDR3aa: CASSYGTTVPGELFF
d_gene: NA
abundance: once
j_gene: TRBJ2-2
v_gene: TRBV11-2

CDR3nt: TGTGCCAGCAGCCGGGGACAGATCTACGAGCAGTACTTC
CDR3aa: CASSRGQIYEQYF
d_gene: TRBD1
abundance: NA
j_gene: TRBJ2-7
v_gene: TRBV6-6

CDR3nt: TGTGCCAGCAGTTTCAGGAATTCACCCCTCCACTTT
CDR3aa: CASSFRNSPLHF
d_gene: NA
abundance: NA
j_gene: TRBJ1-6
v_gene: TRBV28

CDR3nt: TGTGCCAGCAGCTTACAGGGGTTGGAGACTGAAGCTTTCTTT
CDR3aa: CASSLQGLETEAFF
d_gene: NA
abundance: NA
j_gene: TRBJ1-1
v_gene: TRBV11-2

CDR3nt: TGTGCCAGCAGTTGGCGGGGGCCGCCCTACAATGAGCAGTTCTTC
CDR3aa: CASSWRGPPYNEQFF
d_gene: NA
abundance: NA
j_gene: TRBJ2-1
v_gene: TRBV7-2

CDR3nt: TGTGCCAGCAGTGCCCGGACAGGGCCGAACGCTGAAGCTTTCTTT
CDR3aa: CASSARTGPNAEAFF
d_gene: TRBD1
abundance: NA
j_gene: TRBJ1-1
v_gene: TRBV6-4

CDR3nt: TGTGCCAGCAGCACCGACGGCCTGAACACTGAAGCTTTCTTT
CDR3aa: CASSTDGLNTEAFF
d_gene: NA
abundance: NA
j_gene: TRBJ1-1
v_gene: TRBV5-4

CDR3nt: TGTGCCACCAGCAGAGATAGACGGCGAAGTAATGAAAAACTGTTTTTT
CDR3aa: CATSRDRRRSNEKLFF
d_gene: NA
abundance: NA
j_gene: TRBJ1-4
v_gene: TRBV15

CDR3nt: TGTGCCAGCCGTTACTCTCGGGAGCAGTACTTC
CDR3aa: CASRYSREQYF
d_gene: NA
abundance: NA
j_gene: TRBJ2-7
v_gene: TRBV6-5

CDR3nt: TGCGCCAGCAGCCCGGACAGGGGGAGTGAAAAACTGTTTTTT
CDR3aa: CASSPDRGSEKLFF
d_gene: TRBD1
abundance: few
j_gene: TRBJ1-4
v_gene: TRBV5-1

CDR3nt: TGTGCCAGCAGCCAGCCTCAGGCAGATACGCAGTATTTT
CDR3aa: CASSQPQADTQYF
d_gene: NA
abundance: NA
j_gene: TRBJ2-3
v_gene: TRBV4-2

CDR3nt: TGTGCCACCTATGGACAGGGAAACCCTGGAAACACCATATATTTT
CDR3aa: CATYGQGNPGNTIYF
d_gene: TRBD1
abundance: NA
j_gene: TRBJ1-3
v_gene: TRBV19

CDR3nt: TGCGCCAGCAGCCCCGGACAGGGTGGTGCGAACACTGAAGCTTTCTTT
CDR3aa: CASSPGQGGANTEAFF
d_gene: TRBD1
abundance: once
j_gene: TRBJ1-1
v_gene: TRBV5-1

CDR3nt: TGTGCCAGCACCTTAGGGAGTAGTACCTACGAGCAGTACTTC
CDR3aa: CASTLGSSTYEQYF
d_gene: NA
abundance: NA
j_gene: TRBJ2-7
v_gene: TRBV5-6

CDR3nt: TGTGCCAGCAGTCCGACAGGGTCGGCTGGGGCCAACGTCCTGACTTTC
CDR3aa: CASSPTGSAGANVLTF
d_gene: TRBD1
abundance: NA
j_gene: TRBJ2-6
v_gene: TRBV28

CDR3nt: TGTGCCAGCAGACTCAACAGGGACTCCTATAATTCACCCCTCCACTTT
CDR3aa: CASRLNRDSYNSPLHF
d_gene: NA
abundance: NA
j_gene: TRBJ1-6
v_gene: TRBV27

CDR3nt: TGTGCCAGCAGCAACCGCCCTACAGGGAGCTCCTACAATGAGCAGTTCTTC
CDR3aa: CASSNRPTGSSYNEQFF
d_gene: NA
abundance: NA
j_gene: TRBJ2-1
v_gene: TRBV9

CDR3nt: TGTGCCAGCAGTTTAGCGGGAGTCCACGAGCAGTACTTC
CDR3aa: CASSLAGVHEQYF
d_gene: TRBD2
abundance: NA
j_gene: TRBJ2-7
v_gene: TRBV11-2

CDR3nt: TGTGCCAGCAGGGGAACAGGGAACGAGCAGTACTTC
CDR3aa: CASRGTGNEQYF
d_gene: NA
abundance: few
j_gene: TRBJ2-7
v_gene: TRBV11-2

CDR3nt: TGTGCCATCAGTGAAAACAGGGCTAGCAATCAGCCCCAGCATTTT
CDR3aa: CAISENRASNQPQHF
d_gene: NA
abundance: NA
j_gene: TRBJ1-5
v_gene: TRBV10-3

CDR3nt: TGTGCCAGCAGCTTAGTAACCGGGGGAGGTGAAAAACTGTTTTTT
CDR3aa: CASSLVTGGGEKLFF
d_gene: NA
abundance: NA
j_gene: TRBJ1-4
v_gene: TRBV11-2

CDR3nt: TGTGCCAGCAGCTCCCAAAGGAACACTGAAGCTTTCTTT
CDR3aa: CASSSQRNTEAFF
d_gene: NA
abundance: NA
j_gene: TRBJ1-1
v_gene: TRBV7-6

CDR3nt: TGTGCCAGCAGCTTGGGTCGACAGTATGATGAGCAGTTCTTC
CDR3aa: CASSLGRQYDEQFF
d_gene: NA
abundance: NA
j_gene: TRBJ2-1
v_gene: TRBV7-9

CDR3nt: TGTGCCAGCAGTGAAGAGCTAGCCAAAAACATTCAGTACTTC
CDR3aa: CASSEELAKNIQYF
d_gene: NA
abundance: NA
j_gene: TRBJ2-4
v_gene: TRBV2

CDR3nt: TGTGCCAGCAGCCAAGGGGAGACGACTGAAGCTTTCTTT
CDR3aa: CASSQGETTEAFF
d_gene: NA
abundance: NA
j_gene: TRBJ1-1
v_gene: TRBV14